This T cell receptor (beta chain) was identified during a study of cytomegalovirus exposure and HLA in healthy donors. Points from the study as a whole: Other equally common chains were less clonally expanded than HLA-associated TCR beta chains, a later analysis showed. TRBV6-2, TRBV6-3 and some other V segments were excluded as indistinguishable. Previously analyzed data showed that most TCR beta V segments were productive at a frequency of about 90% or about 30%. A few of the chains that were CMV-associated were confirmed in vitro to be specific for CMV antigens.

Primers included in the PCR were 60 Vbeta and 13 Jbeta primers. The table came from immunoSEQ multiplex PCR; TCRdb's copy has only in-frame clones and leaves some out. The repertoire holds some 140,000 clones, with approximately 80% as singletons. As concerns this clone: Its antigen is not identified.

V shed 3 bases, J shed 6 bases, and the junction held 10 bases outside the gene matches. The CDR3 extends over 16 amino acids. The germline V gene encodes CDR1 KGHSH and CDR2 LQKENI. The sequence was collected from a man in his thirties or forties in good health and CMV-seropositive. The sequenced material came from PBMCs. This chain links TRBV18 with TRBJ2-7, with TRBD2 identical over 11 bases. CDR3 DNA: TGTGCCAGCTCACCCTCCGCACTAGCGGGAGAAGGCGAGCAGTACTTC. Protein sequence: CASSPSALAGEGEQYF.